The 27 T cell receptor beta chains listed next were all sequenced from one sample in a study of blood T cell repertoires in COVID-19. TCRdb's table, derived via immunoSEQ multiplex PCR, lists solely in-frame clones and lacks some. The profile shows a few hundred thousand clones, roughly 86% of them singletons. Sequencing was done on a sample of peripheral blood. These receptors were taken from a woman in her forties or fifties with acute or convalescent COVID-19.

CDR3 sequence reads: CASSYLTGALADTQYF. CDR3 coding DNA: TGTGCCAGCAGTTATTTGACAGGAGCCCTTGCAGATACGCAGTATTTT. V gene TRBV6-2 or TRBV6-3 combines with J gene TRBJ2-3, with TRBD1 as a possible D gene (6 bases). CDR1 MNHEY and CDR2 SVGEGT come from the germline V gene. This CDR3 comprises 16 residues. V gave up 3 bases and J gave up 4 bases, with 17 bases separating them.

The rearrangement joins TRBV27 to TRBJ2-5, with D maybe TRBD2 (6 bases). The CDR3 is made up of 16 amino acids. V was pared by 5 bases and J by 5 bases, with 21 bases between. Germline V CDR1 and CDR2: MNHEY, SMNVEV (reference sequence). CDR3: CASSSTGTWTGETQYF. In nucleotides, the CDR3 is TGTGCCAGCAGTAGCACCGGGACTTGGACGGGGGAGACCCAGTACTTC.

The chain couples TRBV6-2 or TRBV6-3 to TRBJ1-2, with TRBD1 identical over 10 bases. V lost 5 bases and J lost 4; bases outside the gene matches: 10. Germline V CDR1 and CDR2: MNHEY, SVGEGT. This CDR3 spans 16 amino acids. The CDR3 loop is CASSHLGTGVTYGYTF. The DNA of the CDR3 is TGTGCCAGCAGTCATTTGGGGACAGGGGTCACCTATGGCTACACCTTC.

CDR3 sequence reads: CASTRRRDSYEQYF. The CDR3 DNA is TGTGCCAGCACCCGAAGGAGGGACTCCTACGAGCAGTACTTC. The V and J genes are TRBV28 and TRBJ2-7; D might be TRBD2 (6 bases). Germline V gene sequence: CDR1 MDHEN, CDR2 SYDVKM. The CDR3 extends over 14 amino acids. Trimming removed 7 bases from V and 0 bases from J, with 13 bases in between.

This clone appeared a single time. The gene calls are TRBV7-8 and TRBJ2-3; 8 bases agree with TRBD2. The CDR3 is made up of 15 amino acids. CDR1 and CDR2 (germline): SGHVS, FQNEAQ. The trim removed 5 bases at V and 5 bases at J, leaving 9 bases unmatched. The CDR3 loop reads CASSPLREAEDTQYF. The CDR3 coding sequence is TGTGCCAGCAGCCCTTTGCGGGAGGCGGAAGATACGCAGTATTTT.

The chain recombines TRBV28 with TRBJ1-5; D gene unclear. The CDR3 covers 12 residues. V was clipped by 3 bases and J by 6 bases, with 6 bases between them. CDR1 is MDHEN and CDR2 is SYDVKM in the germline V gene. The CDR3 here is CASSLASQPQHF. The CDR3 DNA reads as TGTGCCAGCAGTTTGGCTAGTCAGCCCCAGCATTTT.

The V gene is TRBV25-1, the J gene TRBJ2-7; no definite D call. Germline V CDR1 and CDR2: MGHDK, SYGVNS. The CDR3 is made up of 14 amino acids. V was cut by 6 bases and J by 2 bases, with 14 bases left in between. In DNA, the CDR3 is TGTGCCAGCAGAGATCCAGGCCGACCCTACGAGCAGTACTTC. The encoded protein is CASRDPGRPYEQYF.

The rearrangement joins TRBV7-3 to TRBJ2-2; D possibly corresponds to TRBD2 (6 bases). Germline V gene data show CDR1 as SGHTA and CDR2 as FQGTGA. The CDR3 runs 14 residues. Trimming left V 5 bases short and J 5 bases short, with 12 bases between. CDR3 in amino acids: CASSPTGGTGELFF. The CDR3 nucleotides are TGTGCCAGCAGCCCAACCGGGGGTACCGGGGAGCTGTTTTTT.

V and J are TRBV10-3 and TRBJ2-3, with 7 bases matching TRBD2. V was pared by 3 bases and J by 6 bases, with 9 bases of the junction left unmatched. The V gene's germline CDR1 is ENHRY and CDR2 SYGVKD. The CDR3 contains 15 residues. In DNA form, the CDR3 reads TGTGCCATCAGTGAAAATCTAGCGGACTCCGATACGCAGTATTTT. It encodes CAISENLADSDTQYF.

The CDR3 sequence: CASSLRTSSRSSYEQYF. CDR3 nucleotide sequence: TGTGCCAGCAGCTTAAGGACTAGCAGTAGGAGCTCCTACGAGCAGTACTTC. The chain uses TRBV7-2 and TRBJ2-7, with 8 positions matching TRBD2. The CDR3 loop spans 17 amino acids. Germline V gene sequence: CDR1 SGHTA, CDR2 FQGNSA. V lost 2 bases and J lost 0; bases outside the gene matches: 9.

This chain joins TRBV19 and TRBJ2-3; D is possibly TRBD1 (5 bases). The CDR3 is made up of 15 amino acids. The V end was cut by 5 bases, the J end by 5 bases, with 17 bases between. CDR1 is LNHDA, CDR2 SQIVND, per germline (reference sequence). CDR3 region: CASSSLGQGLDTQYF. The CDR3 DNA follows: TGTGCCAGTAGTTCTTTGGGTCAGGGTTTAGATACGCAGTATTTT.

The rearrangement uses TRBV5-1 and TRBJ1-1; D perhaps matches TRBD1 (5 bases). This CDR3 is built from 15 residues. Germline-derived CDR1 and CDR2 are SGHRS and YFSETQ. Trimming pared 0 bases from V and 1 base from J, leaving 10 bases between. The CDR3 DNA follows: TGCGCCAGCAGCTTGGGGGGCAGATCGAACACTGAAGCTTTCTTT. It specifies CASSLGGRSNTEAFF.

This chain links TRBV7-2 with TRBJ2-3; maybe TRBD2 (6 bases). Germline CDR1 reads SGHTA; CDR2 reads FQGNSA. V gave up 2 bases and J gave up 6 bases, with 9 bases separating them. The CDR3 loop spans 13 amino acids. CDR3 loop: CASSLSGGDTQYF. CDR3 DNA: TGTGCCAGCAGCTTAAGTGGGGGGGATACGCAGTATTTT.

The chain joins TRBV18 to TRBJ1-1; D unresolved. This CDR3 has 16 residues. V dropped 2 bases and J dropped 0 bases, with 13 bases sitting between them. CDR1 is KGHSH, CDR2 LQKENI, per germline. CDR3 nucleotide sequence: TGTGCCAGCTCACCATTTCTGCCAGCGATGAACACTGAAGCTTTCTTT. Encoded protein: CASSPFLPAMNTEAFF. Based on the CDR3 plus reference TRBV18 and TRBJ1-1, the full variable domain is NAGVMQNPRHLVRRRGQEARLRCSPMKGHSHVYWYRQLPEEGLKFMVYLQKENIIDESGMPKERFSAEFPKEGPSILRIQQVVRGDSAAYFCASSPFLPAMNTEAFFGQGTRLTVV.

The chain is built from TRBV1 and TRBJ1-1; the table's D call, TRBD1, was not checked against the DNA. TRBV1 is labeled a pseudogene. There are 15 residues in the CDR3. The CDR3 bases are TGCACCAGCAGCCTCCGGGGACAGTGGAACACTGAAGCTTTCTTT. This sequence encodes CTSSLRGQWNTEAFF.

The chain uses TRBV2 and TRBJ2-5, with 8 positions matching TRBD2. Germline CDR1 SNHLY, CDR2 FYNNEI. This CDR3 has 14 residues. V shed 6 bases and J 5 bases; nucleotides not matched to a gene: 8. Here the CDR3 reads CASRARGGRETQYF. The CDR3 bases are TGTGCCAGCAGGGCGAGGGGCGGGAGGGAGACCCAGTACTTC.

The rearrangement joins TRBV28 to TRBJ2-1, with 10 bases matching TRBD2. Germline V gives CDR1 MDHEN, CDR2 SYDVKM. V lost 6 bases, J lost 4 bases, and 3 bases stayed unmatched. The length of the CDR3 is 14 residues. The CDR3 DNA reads TGTGCCAGCAGAATAGCGGGAGGTTACAATGAGCAGTTCTTC. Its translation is CASRIAGGYNEQFF.

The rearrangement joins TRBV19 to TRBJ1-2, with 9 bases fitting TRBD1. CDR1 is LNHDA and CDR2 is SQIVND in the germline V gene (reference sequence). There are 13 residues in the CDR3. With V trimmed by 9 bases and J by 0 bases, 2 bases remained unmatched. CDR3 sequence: CASRDRANYGYTF. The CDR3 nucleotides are TGTGCCAGCAGGGACAGGGCTAACTATGGCTACACCTTC.

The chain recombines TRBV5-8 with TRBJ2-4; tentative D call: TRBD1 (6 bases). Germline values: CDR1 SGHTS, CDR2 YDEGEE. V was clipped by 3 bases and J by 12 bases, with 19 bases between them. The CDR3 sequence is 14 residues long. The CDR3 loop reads CASSSFLARGHQYF. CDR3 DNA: TGTGCCAGCAGCTCTTTTTTGGCCAGGGGCCATCAGTACTTC.

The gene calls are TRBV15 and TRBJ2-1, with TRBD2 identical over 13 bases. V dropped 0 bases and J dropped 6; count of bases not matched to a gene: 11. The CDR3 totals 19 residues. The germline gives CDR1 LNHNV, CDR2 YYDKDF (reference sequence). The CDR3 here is CATSRDAKKGLAGANEQFF. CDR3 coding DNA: TGTGCCACCAGCAGAGATGCTAAGAAAGGACTAGCGGGGGCCAATGAGCAGTTCTTC.

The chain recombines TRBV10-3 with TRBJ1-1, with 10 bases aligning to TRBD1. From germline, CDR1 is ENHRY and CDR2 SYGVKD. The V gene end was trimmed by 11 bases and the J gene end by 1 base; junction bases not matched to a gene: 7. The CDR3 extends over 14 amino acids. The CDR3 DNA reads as TGTGCCGTCCTTGGACAGGGGGGGAACACTGAAGCTTTCTTT. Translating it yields CAVLGQGGNTEAFF.

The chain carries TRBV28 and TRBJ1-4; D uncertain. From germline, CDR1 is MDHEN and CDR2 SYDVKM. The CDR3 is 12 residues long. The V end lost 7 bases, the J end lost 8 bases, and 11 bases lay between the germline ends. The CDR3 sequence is CASTARKEKLFF. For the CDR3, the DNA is TGTGCCAGCACCGCCAGGAAGGAAAAACTGTTTTTT.

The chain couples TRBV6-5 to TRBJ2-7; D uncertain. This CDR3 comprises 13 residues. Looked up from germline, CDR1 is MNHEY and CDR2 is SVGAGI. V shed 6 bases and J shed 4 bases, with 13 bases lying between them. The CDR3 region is CASRVRLPYEQYF. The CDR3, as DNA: TGTGCCAGCAGGGTTAGACTCCCTTACGAGCAGTACTTC.

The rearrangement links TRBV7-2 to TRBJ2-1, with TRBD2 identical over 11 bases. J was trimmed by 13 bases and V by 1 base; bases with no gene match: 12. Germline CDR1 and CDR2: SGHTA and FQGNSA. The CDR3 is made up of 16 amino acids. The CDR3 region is CASSLVALAGGGRQFF. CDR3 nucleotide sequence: TGTGCCAGCAGCTTAGTGGCCCTAGCGGGAGGCGGGAGACAGTTCTTC. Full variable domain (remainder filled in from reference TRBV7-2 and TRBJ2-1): GAGVSQSPSNKVTEKGKDVELRCDPISGHTALYWYRQSLGQGLEFLIYFQGNSAPDKSGLPSDRFSAERTGGSVSTLTIQRTQQEDSAVYLCASSLVALAGGGRQFFGPGTRLTVL.

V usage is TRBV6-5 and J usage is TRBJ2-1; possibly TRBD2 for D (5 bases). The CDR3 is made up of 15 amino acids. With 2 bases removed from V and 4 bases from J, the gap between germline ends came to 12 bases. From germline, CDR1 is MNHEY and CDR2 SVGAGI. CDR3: CASSYASSQYNEQFF. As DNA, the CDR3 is TGTGCCAGCAGTTACGCTAGCTCTCAGTACAATGAGCAGTTCTTC.

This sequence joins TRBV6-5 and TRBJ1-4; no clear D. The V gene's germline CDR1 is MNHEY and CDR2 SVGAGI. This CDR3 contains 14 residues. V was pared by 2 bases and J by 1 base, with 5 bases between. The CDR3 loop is CASSYTGTNEKLFF. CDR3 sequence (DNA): TGTGCCAGCAGTTACACTGGAACTAATGAAAAACTGTTTTTT.

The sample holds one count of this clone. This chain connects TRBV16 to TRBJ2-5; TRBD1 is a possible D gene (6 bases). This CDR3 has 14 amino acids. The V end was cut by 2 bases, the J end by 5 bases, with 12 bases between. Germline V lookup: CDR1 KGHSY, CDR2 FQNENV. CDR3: CASSQPTGSETQYF. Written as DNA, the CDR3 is TGTGCCAGCAGCCAACCAACAGGGTCCGAGACCCAGTACTTC.